A single sample is the source of the 8 T cell receptor beta chains below, sequenced in a study of beta chain features in type 1 diabetes. Isolated RNA was reverse transcribed in full, so expressed TCRB transcripts were sequenced. Only in-frame clones appear in the TCRdb table, and some are missing; sequencing was by immunoSEQ multiplex PCR. The table shows some 280,000 clones, with approximately 15% occurring only once. Study-level findings and limits: TCRB CDR3s were moderately but significantly shorter in Type 1 diabetes patients in all four CD4+ subsets.

These receptors have no known antigen. Source material: naive CD4+ T cells from blood. The receptor source for this set is a man younger than 45 with type 1 diabetes.

This clone occurred a few times. The chain links TRBV7-8 to TRBJ1-4; 7 bases are a match to TRBD1. The germline V gene has CDR1 SGHVS and CDR2 FQNEAQ. This CDR3 is 16 amino acids long. The V and J ends lost 1 base and 4 bases, in that order; junction bases with no gene match: 6. Here the CDR3 reads CASSLGPQGINEKLFF. The CDR3, as DNA: TGTGCCAGCAGCTTAGGTCCACAGGGGATTAATGAAAAACTGTTTTTT.

The V gene is TRBV4-2, the J gene TRBJ2-7; D remains unclear. The germline V gene has CDR1 LGHNA and CDR2 YNFKEQ. This CDR3 comprises 14 residues. V lost 2 bases, J lost 1 base, and 9 bases lay in between. The CDR3 here is CASSQTYFSYEQYF. The CDR3 bases are TGTGCCAGCAGCCAAACTTACTTTTCCTACGAGCAGTACTTC.

This clone was detected a few times. The V gene is TRBV6-5, the J gene TRBJ2-7, with 9 bases aligning to TRBD1. The V gene's germline CDR1 is MNHEY and CDR2 SVGAGI. V shed 2 bases, J shed 3 bases, and the junction held 5 bases outside the gene matches. The CDR3 runs to 15 residues. CDR3 residues: CASSYQGQGNYEQYF. The CDR3 DNA reads TGTGCCAGCAGTTACCAAGGACAGGGGAACTACGAGCAGTACTTC.

This clone was counted only a few times. This chain links TRBV28 with TRBJ2-1; TRBD2 is a possible D gene (5 bases). The CDR3 extends over 15 amino acids. V was clipped by 6 bases and J by 5 bases, with 17 bases between them. Germline V CDR1 and CDR2: MDHEN, SYDVKM. In nucleotides, the CDR3 is TGTGCCAGCAGCTCCCGGGGTAAAAATGACAATGAGCAGTTCTTC. Translated: CASSSRGKNDNEQFF.

The CDR3, as DNA: TGTGCCTGGGGTAGATGGACAGGGAACACCGGGGAGCTGTTTTTT. This codes for CAWGRWTGNTGELFF. The chain has TRBV30 and TRBJ2-2; 7 bases fit TRBD1. With V trimmed by 5 bases and J by 1 base, 7 bases remained unmatched. The CDR3 extends over 15 amino acids. Per the germline V gene, CDR1 is GTSNPN and CDR2 is SVGIG (reference sequence).

The CDR3, as DNA: TGCAGTGCCCTATTATCCGAGCAGTACTTC. Encoded protein: CSALLSEQYF. The rearrangement uses TRBV20-1 and TRBJ2-7; D remains ambiguous. The CDR3 extends over 10 amino acids. The V gene's germline CDR1 is DFQATT and CDR2 SNEGSKA (reference sequence). V lost 6 bases and J 6 bases, leaving 9 bases between the germline ends.

This clone has more than one count but fewer than ten. CDR3 protein: CASSLGLAGGQETQYF. CDR3 in DNA: TGTGCCAGCAGTCTGGGACTAGCGGGAGGGCAAGAGACCCAGTACTTC. The chain links TRBV27 to TRBJ2-5, with TRBD2 identical over 16 bases. The CDR3 is 16 amino acids. V was clipped by 5 bases and J by 2 bases; unmatched bases: 2. The germline gives CDR1 MNHEY, CDR2 SMNVEV (reference sequence).

The rearrangement uses TRBV4-1 and TRBJ1-2; 8 bases fit TRBD1. This CDR3 contains 15 residues. CDR1 and CDR2 from the germline V gene are MGHRA and YSYEKL. The J segment lost 4 bases and the V segment lost 4 bases, leaving 8 bases of the junction unmatched. DNA of the CDR3: TGCGCCAGCAGCCCAGGGACAGGCGGCGGCTATGGCTACACCTTC. This sequence encodes CASSPGTGGGYGYTF.